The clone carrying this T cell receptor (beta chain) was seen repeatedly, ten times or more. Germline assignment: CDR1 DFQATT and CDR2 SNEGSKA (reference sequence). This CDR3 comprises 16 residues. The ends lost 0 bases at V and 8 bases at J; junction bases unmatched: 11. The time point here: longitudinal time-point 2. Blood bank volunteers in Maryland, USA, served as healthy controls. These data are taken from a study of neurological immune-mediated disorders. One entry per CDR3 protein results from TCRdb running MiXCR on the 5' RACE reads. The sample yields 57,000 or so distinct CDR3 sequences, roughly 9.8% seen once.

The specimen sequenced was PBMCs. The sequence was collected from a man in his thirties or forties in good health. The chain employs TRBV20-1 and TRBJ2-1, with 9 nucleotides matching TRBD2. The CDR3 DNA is TGCAGTGCTAGAGAAGGGAAAGCGGGAGGAGGGGATGAGCAGTTCTTC. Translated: CSAREGKAGGGDEQFF.